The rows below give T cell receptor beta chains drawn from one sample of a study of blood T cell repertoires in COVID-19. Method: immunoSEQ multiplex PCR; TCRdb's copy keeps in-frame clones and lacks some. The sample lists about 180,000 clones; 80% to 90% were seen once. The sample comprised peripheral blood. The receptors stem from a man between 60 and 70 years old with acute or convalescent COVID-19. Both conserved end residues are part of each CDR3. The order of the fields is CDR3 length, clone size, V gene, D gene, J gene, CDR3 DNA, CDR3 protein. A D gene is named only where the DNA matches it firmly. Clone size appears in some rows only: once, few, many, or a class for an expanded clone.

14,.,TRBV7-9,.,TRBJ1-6,TGTGCCAGCACCGCCCGGTCCAATAATTCACCCCTCCACTTT,CASTARSNNSPLHF
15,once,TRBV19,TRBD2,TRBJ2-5,TGTGCCACCGGGACTAGCGGGAGGAGGCAAGAGACCCAGTACTTC,CATGTSGRRQETQYF
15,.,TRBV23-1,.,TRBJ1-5,TGCGCCAGCAGTCTACAGGGAAGGTTGCATCAGCCCCAGCATTTT,CASSLQGRLHQPQHF
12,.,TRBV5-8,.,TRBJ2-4,TGTGCCAGCAGCTTGGCAGGGTACATTCAGTACTTC,CASSLAGYIQYF
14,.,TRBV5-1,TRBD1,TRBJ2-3,TGCGCCAGCAGCAGGGGACAGGGGGCAGATACGCAGTATTTT,CASSRGQGADTQYF
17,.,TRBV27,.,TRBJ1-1,TGTGCCAGCAGTTTAATGTATCAGGGAATTATGAACACTGAAGCTTTCTTT,CASSLMYQGIMNTEAFF
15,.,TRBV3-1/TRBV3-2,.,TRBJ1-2,TGTGCCAGCAGCCAAGATCAGGGAGGGACGTCTGGCTACACCTTC,CASSQDQGGTSGYTF
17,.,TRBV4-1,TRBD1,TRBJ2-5,TGCGCCAGCAGCCAAGATAGGGAACAGGGGGGCTTGGAGACCCAGTACTTC,CASSQDREQGGLETQYF
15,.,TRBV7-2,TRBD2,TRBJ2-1,TGTGCCAGCAGCTTGACTAGCGGGAATAACAATGAGCAGTTCTTC,CASSLTSGNNNEQFF
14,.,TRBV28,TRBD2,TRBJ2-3,TGTGCCAGCAGCGGGAGGGAGGGCACAGATACGCAGTATTTT,CASSGREGTDTQYF
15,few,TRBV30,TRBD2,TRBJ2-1,TGTGCCTGGGAGCGACTAGCGGGAGCTTACAATGAGCAGTTCTTC,CAWERLAGAYNEQFF
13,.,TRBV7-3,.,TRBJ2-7,TGTGCCAGCAGCTTAGCGGGGTCCTACGAGCAGTACTTC,CASSLAGSYEQYF
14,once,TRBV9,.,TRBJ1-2,TGTGCCAGCAGCCCCCGGGAGGAACCCTATGGCTACACCTTC,CASSPREEPYGYTF
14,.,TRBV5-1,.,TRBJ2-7,TGCGCCAGCAGCTTGCGGACGGGAGACTACGAGCAGTACTTC,CASSLRTGDYEQYF
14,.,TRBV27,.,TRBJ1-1,TGTGCCAGCAGACCAGACAGGCTGAACACTGAAGCTTTCTTT,CASRPDRLNTEAFF
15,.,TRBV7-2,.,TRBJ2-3,TGTGCCAGCAGCTTAGTAGCGGCTAGCACAGATACGCAGTATTTT,CASSLVAASTDTQYF
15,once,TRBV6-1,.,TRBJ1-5,TGTGCCAGCAGTGAAGCAGGGACACCAAATCAGCCCCAGCATTTT,CASSEAGTPNQPQHF
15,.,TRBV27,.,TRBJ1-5,TGTGCCAGCAGTCTTCTTCCCGGCGGAAATCAGCCCCAGCATTTT,CASSLLPGGNQPQHF
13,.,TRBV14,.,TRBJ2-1,TGTGCCAGCAGCCGCCGGGACTACAATGAGCAGTTCTTC,CASSRRDYNEQFF
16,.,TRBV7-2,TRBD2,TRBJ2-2,TGTGCCAGCAGCTTAATGGCAGCGGGAAGTACCGGGGAGCTGTTTTTT,CASSLMAAGSTGELFF
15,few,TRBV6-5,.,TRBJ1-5,TGTGCCAGCAGTAAAACAGGGCCTGGCAATCAGCCCCAGCATTTT,CASSKTGPGNQPQHF
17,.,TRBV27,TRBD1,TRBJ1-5,TGTGCCAGCAGTCCCCGGCCAGGGGGCAGTAGCAATCAGCCCCAGCATTTT,CASSPRPGGSSNQPQHF
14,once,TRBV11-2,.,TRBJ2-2,TGTGCCAGCAGCTTAGTTCAGGGGACCGGGGAGCTGTTTTTT,CASSLVQGTGELFF
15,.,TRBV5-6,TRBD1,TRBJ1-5,TGTGCCAGCAGCTTGGGGACAGGGGCGGCTCAGCCCCAGCATTTT,CASSLGTGAAQPQHF
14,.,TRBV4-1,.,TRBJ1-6,TGCGCCAGCAGCCTCCAACAGCAGAATTCACCCCTCCACTTT,CASSLQQQNSPLHF
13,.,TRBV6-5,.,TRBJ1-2,TGTGCCAGCAGTTACTCGGCCAGTTATGGCTACACCTTC,CASSYSASYGYTF
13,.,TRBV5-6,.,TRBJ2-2,TGTGCCAGCAGCTTGGGACGGGGCGGGGAGCTGTTTTTT,CASSLGRGGELFF
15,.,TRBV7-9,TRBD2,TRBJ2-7,TGTGCCAGCAGCCAATTCGTTAGCGGGAGATCCGAGCAGTACTTC,CASSQFVSGRSEQYF
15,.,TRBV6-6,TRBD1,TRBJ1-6,TGTGCCAGCAGTTACTCGACAGGGTCTAATTCACCCCTCCACTTT,CASSYSTGSNSPLHF
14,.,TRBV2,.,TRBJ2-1,TGTGCCAGTCGTGGGACATCGGCCCACAATGAGCAGTTCTTC,CASRGTSAHNEQFF
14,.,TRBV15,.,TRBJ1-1,TGTGCCACCAGCAGAGATCGATTGCAGGGAAAAGCTTTCTTT,CATSRDRLQGKAFF
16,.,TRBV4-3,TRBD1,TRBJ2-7,TGCGCCAGCAGCTTCTCCGGGACAGGGGAGTCCTACGAGCAGTACTTC,CASSFSGTGESYEQYF
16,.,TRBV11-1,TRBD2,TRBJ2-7,TGTGCCAGCAGCTTAGGCCCAGCGGGAGGGCCACGAGAGCAGTACTTC,CASSLGPAGGPREQYF
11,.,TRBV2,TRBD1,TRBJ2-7,TGTGCCGAGGGGGCAGCTTCCGAGCAGTACTTC,CAEGAASEQYF
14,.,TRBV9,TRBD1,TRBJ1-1,TGTGCCAGCAGCCTCGGGGGACAGATCACTGAAGCTTTCTTT,CASSLGGQITEAFF
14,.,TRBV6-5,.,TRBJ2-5,TGTGCCAGCGCGCTAGCAGAATACCAAGAGACCCAGTACTTC,CASALAEYQETQYF
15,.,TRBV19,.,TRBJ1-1,TGTGCCAGTAGTATTCACTGGTCCGGGGGCACTGAAGCTTTCTTT,CASSIHWSGGTEAFF
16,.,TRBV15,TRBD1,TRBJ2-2,TGTGCCACCAGCAGGCTCCTAAGACAGGGGGCCGGGGAGCTGTTTTTT,CATSRLLRQGAGELFF
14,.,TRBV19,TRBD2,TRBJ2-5,TGTGCCAGTAGAACTAGCGGGAGTATCGAGACCCAGTACTTC,CASRTSGSIETQYF
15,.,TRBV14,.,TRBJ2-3,TGTGCCAGCAGCCACCTCGGGGGACCCACAGATACGCAGTATTTT,CASSHLGGPTDTQYF
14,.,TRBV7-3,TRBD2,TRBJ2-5,TGTGCCAGCAGTTTAGCGGGAGGATGGGAGACCCAGTACTTC,CASSLAGGWETQYF
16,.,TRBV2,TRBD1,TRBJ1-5,TGTGCCAGCAGTCACCGGGACAGGGGCCGCAATCAGCCCCAGCATTTT,CASSHRDRGRNQPQHF
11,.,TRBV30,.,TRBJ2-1,TGTGCCTGGAGTGTGAGCGAACAGCAGTTCTTC,CAWSVSEQQFF
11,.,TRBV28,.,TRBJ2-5,TGTGCCAGCAGTTTCTCAGAGACCCAGTACTTC,CASSFSETQYF
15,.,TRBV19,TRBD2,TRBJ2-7,TGTGCCAGTAGTGCTAGCGGGTACAGCTCCTACGAGCAGTACTTC,CASSASGYSSYEQYF
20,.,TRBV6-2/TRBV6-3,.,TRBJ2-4,TGTGCCAGCAGTTACTCGCTCCCGGACAGAGAACTTCTAGCCAAAAACATTCAGTACTTC,CASSYSLPDRELLAKNIQYF
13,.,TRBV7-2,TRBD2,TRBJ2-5,TGTGCAACCGGCGGGAGGGTTCAAGAGACCCAGTACTTC,CATGGRVQETQYF
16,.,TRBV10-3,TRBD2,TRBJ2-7,TGTGCCATCAGTAACCTACTAGCGGGCAGCTCCTACGAGCAGTACTTC,CAISNLLAGSSYEQYF
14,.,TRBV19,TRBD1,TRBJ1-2,TGTGCCAGTAGACCACAGGGGCAATACTATGGCTACACCTTC,CASRPQGQYYGYTF
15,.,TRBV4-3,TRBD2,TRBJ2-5,TGCGCCAGCAGCCAGCGACTAGCGGGAGTAGAGACCCAGTACTTC,CASSQRLAGVETQYF
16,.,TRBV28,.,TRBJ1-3,TGTGCCAGCAGTTCCTCCGACAGGCCCTCTGGAAACACCATATATTTT,CASSSSDRPSGNTIYF
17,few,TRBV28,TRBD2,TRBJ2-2,TGTGCCAGCAGTTCTAGCGGGACTAGCGGGAGCACCGGGGAGCTGTTTTTT,CASSSSGTSGSTGELFF
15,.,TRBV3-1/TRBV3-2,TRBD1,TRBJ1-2,TGTGCCAGCAGGGGCGAAAACAGGGGTAACTATGGCTACACCTTC,CASRGENRGNYGYTF
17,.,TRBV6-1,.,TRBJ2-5,TGTGCCAGCAGTGAAGGGAGGGGCGGACCTGTTCAAGAGACCCAGTACTTC,CASSEGRGGPVQETQYF
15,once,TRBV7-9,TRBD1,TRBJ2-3,TGTGCCAGCTCGAGTGGGGACAGAATCACAGATACGCAGTATTTT,CASSSGDRITDTQYF
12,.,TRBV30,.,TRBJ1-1,TGTGCCTGGAGTGGGCAGAACACTGAAGCTTTCTTT,CAWSGQNTEAFF
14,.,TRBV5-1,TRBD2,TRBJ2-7,TGCGCCAGCAGCTCGACTAGCGGGAAGTACGAGCAGTACTTC,CASSSTSGKYEQYF
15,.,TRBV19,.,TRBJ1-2,TGTGCCAGTAGTATAAAGGGGAAGACCAACTATGGCTACACCTTC,CASSIKGKTNYGYTF
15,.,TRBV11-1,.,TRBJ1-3,TGTGCCAGCAGCTTAAGGCGGAGCTCTGGAAACACCATATATTTT,CASSLRRSSGNTIYF